This is a list of T cell receptor beta chains from one sample in a study of monozygotic twins with cystic fibrosis. The assay was immunoSEQ multiplex PCR, and TCRdb's table has in-frame clones only and misses some. Seen here are about 24,000 clones, around 93% observed once, and the top ten hold approximately 0.3%. Specimen: blood. These receptors all stem from a girl aged 2 to 10 with cystic fibrosis. The CDR3 runs from the conserved cysteine through the conserved F or W. D genes are given only for firm matches. Only part of the rows carry a size: once, few, many, or a class if the clone is expanded.

j_call | clone_size | d_call | v_call | cdr3_nt | cdr3_aa
TRBJ1-2 | once | - | TRBV27 | TGTGCCAGCAGTCAAGGGGTCGGTGGCTACACCTTC | CASSQGVGGYTF
TRBJ2-7 | - | - | TRBV11-3 | TGTGCCAGCAGCTCCTCGGGCAGGGGCTCCTACGAGCAGTACTTC | CASSSSGRGSYEQYF
TRBJ2-3 | - | - | TRBV6-5 | TGTGCCAGCAGTTACAGGGCTGGCACAGATACGCAGTATTTT | CASSYRAGTDTQYF
TRBJ1-4 | - | - | TRBV4-3 | TGCGCCAGCAGCCAGGGGGCAGGGGCAAAACTGTTTTTT | CASSQGAGAKLFF
TRBJ1-2 | - | - | TRBV7-2 | TGTGCCAGCAGCTTAGCGAGGGGGGTCTATGGCTACACCTTC | CASSLARGVYGYTF
TRBJ2-7 | - | - | TRBV11-2 | TGTGCCAGCAGACTCCACGCGGCCTACGAGCAGTACTTC | CASRLHAAYEQYF
TRBJ2-5 | - | TRBD2 | TRBV15 | TGTGCCACCGGAGAGACTAGCGGGGGCGAAGAGACCCAGTACTTC | CATGETSGGEETQYF
TRBJ2-7 | - | TRBD1 | TRBV2 | TGTGCCAGCAGTGTACCCAGGGGGTATTCCTACGAGCAGTACTTC | CASSVPRGYSYEQYF
TRBJ2-1 | - | TRBD2 | TRBV18 | TGTGCCAGCTCACTTATTGGAACTAGCGGGGGGGATGAGCAGTTCTTC | CASSLIGTSGGDEQFF
TRBJ2-7 | - | - | TRBV5-1 | TGCGCCAGCAGCTTGGAGCCAAACAGCTACGAGCAGTACTTC | CASSLEPNSYEQYF
TRBJ1-3 | - | - | TRBV4-3 | TGCGCCAGCAGCCAAGATCCTGGAAACACCATATATTTT | CASSQDPGNTIYF
TRBJ1-2 | - | TRBD1 | TRBV5-1 | TGCGCCAGCAGCACCGGACAGGGTGGCTATGGCTACACCTTC | CASSTGQGGYGYTF
TRBJ2-1 | - | - | TRBV6-5 | TGTGCCAGCAGCACTTGGGGGGCCGCCGGCCATGAGCAGTTCTTC | CASSTWGAAGHEQFF
TRBJ2-3 | - | TRBD2 | TRBV9 | TGTGCCAGCAGCGATGGCGGGACTAGCATCGATACGCAGTATTTT | CASSDGGTSIDTQYF
TRBJ2-1 | - | - | TRBV7-9 | TGTGCCAGCAGCCGATCGGGGCCAGGGGAGTGGGAGCAGTTCTTC | CASSRSGPGEWEQFF
TRBJ1-1 | - | - | TRBV25-1 | TGTGCCAGCAGTGAATCCGCGGGGGGGAACACTGAAGCTTTCTTT | CASSESAGGNTEAFF
TRBJ1-1 | - | - | TRBV11-3 | TGTGCCAGCAGCTTCAGCAGGGACACTGAAGCTTTCTTT | CASSFSRDTEAFF
TRBJ2-5 | - | TRBD2 | TRBV19 | TGTGCCAGTAGTATCGGAAGCGGGGGGGGCCGAGAGACCCAGTACTTC | CASSIGSGGGRETQYF
TRBJ1-2 | - | - | TRBV18 | TGTGCCAGCTCACCGGACCCAGGCGGGTATGGCTACACCTTC | CASSPDPGGYGYTF
TRBJ1-5 | few | TRBD1 | TRBV15 | TGTGCCACCAGCAGAGATTGGGGACAGAGCAATCAGCCCCAGCATTTT | CATSRDWGQSNQPQHF
TRBJ1-6 | - | - | TRBV4-3 | TGCGCCAGCAGCCCAGATAGTCCGCTTAATTCACCCCTCCACTTT | CASSPDSPLNSPLHF
TRBJ1-2 | - | - | TRBV7-9 | TGTGCCACGCACACGGGCAGCCTTAACTATGGCTACACCTTC | CATHTGSLNYGYTF
TRBJ2-7 | - | TRBD1 | TRBV6-5 | TGTGCCAGCAGTTACTCAGGGGGCCCTTACGAGCAGTACTTC | CASSYSGGPYEQYF
TRBJ1-5 | - | - | TRBV25-1 | TGTGCCAGCAGTGAAGGGGAGATGGATCAGCCCCAGCATTTT | CASSEGEMDQPQHF
TRBJ2-7 | - | - | TRBV14 | TGTGCCAGCAGCCAGCAGGGTAAAAGCCTTCACGAGCAGTACTTC | CASSQQGKSLHEQYF
TRBJ1-1 | - | - | TRBV6-5 | TGTGCCAGCACCATAAGAGGACAGACCACTGAAGCTTTCTTT | CASTIRGQTTEAFF
TRBJ1-2 | once | - | TRBV9 | TGTGCCAGCAGCGGGGAGACGGGGGCTGGCTACACCTTC | CASSGETGAGYTF
TRBJ2-2 | - | - | TRBV7-9 | TGTGCCAGCAGCTTAGCGGTTTTAACGAACACCGGGGAGCTGTTTTTT | CASSLAVLTNTGELFF
TRBJ1-6 | - | TRBD1 | TRBV5-5 | TGTGCCAGCAGCTTGGTGGGACAGCATAATTCACCCCTCCACTTT | CASSLVGQHNSPLHF
TRBJ1-2 | - | TRBD1 | TRBV5-6 | TGTGCCAGCAGCTTAGACAGGGATGGCCCTGGCTACACCTTC | CASSLDRDGPGYTF
TRBJ2-7 | - | TRBD2 | TRBV2 | TGTGCCAGCGGTGGGCTAGCGGGGGAAGAGCAGTACTTC | CASGGLAGEEQYF
TRBJ1-4 | once | - | TRBV7-2 | TGTGCCAGCAGCTTCCTCACCGCGAGGGGCCCTAATGAAAAACTGTTTTTT | CASSFLTARGPNEKLFF
TRBJ1-2 | - | - | TRBV5-6 | TGTGCCAGCAGCCCGAACGACTATGGCTACACCTTC | CASSPNDYGYTF
TRBJ2-7 | - | TRBD1 | TRBV5-1 | TGCGCCAGCAGACCGGACAGGGACTACGAGCAGTACTTC | CASRPDRDYEQYF
TRBJ1-1 | - | - | TRBV28 | TGTGCCAGCAGTCCCCGGTCGGTCCCCGACGTTATGAACACTGAAGCTTTCTTT | CASSPRSVPDVMNTEAFF
TRBJ2-7 | - | TRBD2 | TRBV27 | TGTGCCAGCAGTTTCACTAGCGGGGGATCCTACGAGCAGTACTTC | CASSFTSGGSYEQYF
TRBJ1-2 | - | - | TRBV15 | TGTGCCACCAGCACTACCACCAGGGGCGGCTACACCTTC | CATSTTTRGGYTF
TRBJ1-3 | - | - | TRBV4-1 | TGCGCCAGCAGCCAAGATCCGGGTCCCGGAAACACCATATATTTT | CASSQDPGPGNTIYF
TRBJ1-6 | - | - | TRBV5-4 | TGTGCCAGCAGCTTTGACGGGCCTAATAATTCACCCCTCCACTTT | CASSFDGPNNSPLHF
TRBJ1-1 | - | - | TRBV2 | TGTGCCAGCATCCTGGGGGGAAACACTGAAGCTTTCTTT | CASILGGNTEAFF
TRBJ2-7 | - | TRBD1 | TRBV10-3 | TGTGCCATCAGTGAGCCCGGGACAGGGGGTGACGAGCAGTACTTC | CAISEPGTGGDEQYF
TRBJ2-1 | - | - | TRBV19 | TGTGCCAGTAGTATATCACCTTGGACCCTCAACAATGAGCAGTTCTTC | CASSISPWTLNNEQFF
TRBJ1-6 | once | - | TRBV4-3 | TGCGCCAGCAGCCAAGAAGGGGAGTTTGATTCACCCCTCCACTTT | CASSQEGEFDSPLHF
TRBJ2-1 | - | - | TRBV7-2 | TGTGCCAGCAGGCACCAGGACACAAACAATGAGCAGTTCTTC | CASRHQDTNNEQFF